This T cell receptor (beta chain) emerged from a study of early T cells in non-severe SARS-CoV-2 infection (dated by TCRdb to 2020 to 2022). Regarding the study in general: Bulk RNA from unsorted whole blood was used for TCR sequencing, so alpha and beta chains could not be paired.

Receptors were amplified or captured by 5' RACE. The listed sequencing device is NextSeq 500. In the TCR library protocol, unique molecular identifiers were attached to individual cDNA molecules to correct for PCR bias and sequencing error. Both TCR alpha and beta chains were sequenced, and tight co-correlation was observed between alpha and beta sequence abundances in each sample. The paper's data handling went like this. Decombinator V4 was used to perform V gene, J gene and CDR3 annotation of TCR sequences. TCRs were defined as expanded if a significant change between any two time points was detected under a Poisson model with p below 0.0001. Abundances of TCRs were expressed as counts per million after normalisation to the total number of TCRs sequenced in each sample. VDJdb, accessed on 1 November 2021, was searched for TCRs annotated for CMV, EBV and SARS-CoV-2, and TCRs annotated for more than one antigen were excluded. Using fastp at Q25 and MiXCR, TCRdb reprocessed the public reads and kept productive beta chains. Every entry covers one CDR3 protein and lists the most common genes and DNA from its rows. The V and J calls here are based on TCRdb, not the publication. This sample holds tens of thousands of distinct CDR3 sequences; under 9% were observed only once. In total, the top ten clones hold almost 4% of the sample.

Set within a cohort of healthcare workers in London, UK, this nested case-control study involved weekly PCR testing of nasopharyngeal swabs along with blood sampling. Healthcare workers were recruited between 23 and 31 March 2020, during the week of the UK lockdown, and were followed weekly for up to roughly 15 weeks. This clonotype was detected only a few times. Which antigen it targets is not known. No quality values exist for individual bases; no much larger clone is one base distant. What the study reported, not specific to this receptor: VDJdb matching was skewed toward anti-spike CD8 responses and likely underestimated virus-specific expansions, missing private and CD4 specificities.

The clonotype originates from an adult who was a healthcare worker with PCR-confirmed SARS-CoV-2 infection or an uninfected control (not recorded which). The input for sequencing was whole blood, taken at baseline.

The DNA sequence is as follows: TGTGCCAGTAGCATCCGACCGGGACAGGGATCAGACTCTGGGGCCAACGTCCTGACTTTC. This codes for CASSIRPGQGSDSGANVLTF. This chain is built from TRBV19 and TRBJ2-6; 9 middle bases align to TRBD1. The germline V gene encodes CDR1 LNHDA and CDR2 SQIVND (reference sequence). The CDR3 runs 20 amino acids, cysteine and phenylalanine included. CDR3 DNA is the only sequence kept; it has 60 bases, read in frame from the first base. Compared with germline, V lacks 6 bases and J lacks 0 bases; bases without a gene match: 15. When the CDR3 is completed using the reference TRBV19 and TRBJ2-6 genes on either side, the full variable domain is DGGITQSPKYLFRKEGQNVTLSCEQNLNHDAMYWYRQDPGQGLRLIYYSQIVNDFQKGDIAEGYSVSREKKESFPLTVTSAQKNPTAFYLCASSIRPGQGSDSGANVLTFGAGSRLTVL.